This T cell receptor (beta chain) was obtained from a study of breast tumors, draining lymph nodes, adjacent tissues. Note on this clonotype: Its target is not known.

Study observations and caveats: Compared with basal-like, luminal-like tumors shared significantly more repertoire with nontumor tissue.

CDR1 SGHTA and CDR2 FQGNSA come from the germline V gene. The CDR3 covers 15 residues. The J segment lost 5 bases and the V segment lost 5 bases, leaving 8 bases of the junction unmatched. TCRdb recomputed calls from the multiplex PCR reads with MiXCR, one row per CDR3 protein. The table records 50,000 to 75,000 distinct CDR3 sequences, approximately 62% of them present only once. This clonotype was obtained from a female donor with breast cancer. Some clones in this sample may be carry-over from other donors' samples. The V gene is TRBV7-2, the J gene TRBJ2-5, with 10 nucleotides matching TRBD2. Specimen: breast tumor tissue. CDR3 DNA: TGTGCCAGCAGCCCTCAACTAGCGGGGCTTGAGACCCAGTACTTC. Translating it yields CASSPQLAGLETQYF.